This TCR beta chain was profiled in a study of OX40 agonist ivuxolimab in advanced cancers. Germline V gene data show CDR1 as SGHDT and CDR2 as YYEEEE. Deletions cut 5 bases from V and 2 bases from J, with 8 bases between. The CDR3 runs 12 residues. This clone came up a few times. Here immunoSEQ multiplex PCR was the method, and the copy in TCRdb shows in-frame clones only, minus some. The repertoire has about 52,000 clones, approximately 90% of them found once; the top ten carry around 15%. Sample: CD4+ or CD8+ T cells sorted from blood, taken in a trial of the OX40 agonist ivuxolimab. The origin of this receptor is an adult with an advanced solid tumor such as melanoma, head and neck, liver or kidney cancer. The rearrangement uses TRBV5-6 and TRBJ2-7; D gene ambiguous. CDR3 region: CASSRQPYEQYF. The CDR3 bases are TGTGCCAGCAGTAGACAACCCTACGAGCAGTACTTC.